Listed here is a single T cell receptor (beta chain). The sample carries other DNA sequences with the same CDR3. Original handling: From reference gene primer amplification, estimates of nucleated cell counts were derived. TCRdb's copy holds only in-frame clones and misses some; the assay was immunoSEQ multiplex PCR. V and J calls and clone size follow that table, whereas D and trimming were derived from the DNA. The table shows 160,000 or so clones, with approximately 80% occurring only once. The entry originates in a study of blood T cell repertoires in COVID-19. Study background: Some COVID-19 samples were acute and others convalescent; all came from the United States, Italy and Spain. T cells, B-cell-depleted T cells, or PBMCs supplied cDNA or gDNA.

Germline assignment: CDR1 KGHSH and CDR2 LQKENI. V shed 0 bases and J shed 8 bases, with 10 bases lying between them. The CDR3 is made up of 13 amino acids. The origin of this receptor is a human donor in a cohort sampled during active COVID-19. Sequences were obtained from peripheral blood. The chain has TRBV18 and TRBJ1-2; D gene uncertain. The CDR3 here is CASSPPSGYGYTF. The CDR3 DNA follows: TGTGCCAGCTCACCACCATCGGGATACGGCTACACCTTC.